The clone carrying this T cell receptor beta chain appeared a few times. Its antigen is still unknown. The germline V gene has CDR1 MGHRA and CDR2 YSYEKL. This CDR3 comprises 15 residues. V lost 3 bases to trimming and J lost 4 bases; unmatched junction nucleotides: 6. The data are from a study of high-grade serous ovarian cancer treatment subgroups. About the research overall: Each sample yielded on average roughly 7,000 unique TCR beta rearrangements from 12,000 to 15,000 reads. Broader study findings: These tumor repertoires lack spatial information from bulk sequencing. Clonal relatedness tracked neoantigen level, and by trend copy number and mutation load. Different patients shared almost no repertoire; same-patient tumors shared about 0.095 to 0.85.

Tumor samples were taken before definitive surgery or chemotherapy. Data came from immunoSEQ multiplex PCR; TCRdb stores just in-frame clones and leaves some out. The repertoire holds about 30,000 clones, under 90% seen once, with around 1.9% in the top ten. The clonotype comes from a human donor with high-grade serous ovarian cancer. This rearrangement joins TRBV4-1 to TRBJ1-2, with 9 nucleotides matching TRBD1. Source material: tumor tissue. The CDR3 DNA reads as TGCGCCAGCAGCCAGGACAGGGGTTTCGCCTATGGCTACACCTTC. Protein sequence: CASSQDRGFAYGYTF.